Listed below are T cell receptor beta chains from one sample, sequenced in a study of blood T cell repertoires in COVID-19. Some clones are missing from TCRdb's copy, which holds only in-frame ones; the method was immunoSEQ multiplex PCR. The sample lists 250,000 or so clones; 80% to 95% were seen once. Sequencing input: peripheral blood. The receptors shown here come from a man aged 25 to 40 with COVID-19, enrolled during active disease. The CDR3 runs from the conserved cysteine through the conserved F or W. A D gene is named only where the DNA matches it firmly. The size entry is marked missing in some rows and otherwise reads once, few, many or a size class.

cdr3_aa	cdr3_nt	j_call	v_call	clone_size	d_call
CASSSHGLAGEETQYF	TGTGCCAGCAGCTCCCACGGACTAGCGGGGGAGGAGACCCAGTACTTC	TRBJ2-5	TRBV5-4	NA	TRBD2
CASSQSGQPQHF	TGTGCCAGCAGCCAGTCGGGTCAGCCCCAGCATTTT	TRBJ1-5	TRBV4-2	once	NA
CASSEHTRGSPLHF	TGTGCCAGCAGTGAACATACGCGCGGCTCGCCCCTCCACTTT	TRBJ1-6	TRBV2	NA	NA
CASSLDTPRTDTQYF	TGCGCCAGCAGCTTGGACACGCCGCGCACAGATACGCAGTATTTT	TRBJ2-3	TRBV5-1	NA	NA
CASSLDEDQPQHF	TGTGCCAGCAGCTTAGACGAGGATCAGCCCCAGCATTTT	TRBJ1-5	TRBV7-6	NA	NA
CASKEIQGRYNQPQHF	TGTGCCAGTAAGGAGATACAGGGGCGATACAATCAGCCCCAGCATTTT	TRBJ1-5	TRBV19	NA	TRBD1
CASSPGTSYYGYTF	TGTGCCAGCTCTCCCGGGACTAGCTACTATGGCTACACCTTC	TRBJ1-2	TRBV18	NA	NA
CASSLAGDGNTIYF	TGTGCCAGTAGTCTTGCAGGGGATGGAAACACCATATATTTT	TRBJ1-3	TRBV19	NA	NA
CASSRGQGATGNTIYF	TGCGCCAGCAGCCGCGGACAGGGGGCGACTGGAAACACCATATATTTT	TRBJ1-3	TRBV5-1	NA	TRBD1
CASSRRADTQYF	TGTGCCAGCAGTAGACGGGCAGATACGCAGTATTTT	TRBJ2-3	TRBV9	NA	NA
CASPWSQGTVYQETQYF	TGCGCCAGCCCTTGGTCCCAGGGGACGGTGTACCAAGAGACCCAGTACTTC	TRBJ2-5	TRBV23-1	NA	NA
CASRATGSQGSGYTF	TGTGCCAGCAGAGCCACCGGATCACAGGGAAGTGGCTACACCTTC	TRBJ1-2	TRBV9	once	NA
CASSPGTGRTEAFF	TGTGCCAGCTCACCTGGGACAGGTAGGACTGAAGCTTTCTTT	TRBJ1-1	TRBV18	NA	TRBD1
CASSQGAGGQPQHF	TGTGCCAGCAGCCAAGGGGCAGGGGGTCAGCCCCAGCATTTT	TRBJ1-5	TRBV3-1/TRBV3-2	NA	TRBD1
CASSISDRATYEQYF	TGTGCCAGTAGTATAAGCGACAGGGCAACCTACGAGCAGTACTTC	TRBJ2-7	TRBV19	NA	TRBD1
CASSETDRGVGGYTF	TGTGCCAGCAGTGAGACCGACAGGGGGGTGGGTGGCTACACCTTC	TRBJ1-2	TRBV6-1	NA	TRBD1
CASSIVGGYEQYF	TGTGCCAGTAGTATAGTAGGGGGCTACGAGCAGTACTTC	TRBJ2-7	TRBV19	few	NA
CASSIHSGGETQYF	TGTGCCAGCAGCATACATAGCGGGGGGGAGACCCAGTACTTC	TRBJ2-5	TRBV7-3	once	TRBD2
CASSGITSGGGNEQFF	TGTGCCAGCAGCGGTATAACTAGCGGGGGGGGCAATGAGCAGTTCTTC	TRBJ2-1	TRBV3-1/TRBV3-2	NA	TRBD2
CASSVDRFNQPQHF	TGTGCCAGCAGTGTCGACAGGTTCAATCAGCCCCAGCATTTT	TRBJ1-5	TRBV2	NA	NA
CASNTGAAHEQYF	TGCGCCAGCAATACAGGGGCAGCCCACGAGCAGTACTTC	TRBJ2-7	TRBV5-1	NA	TRBD1
CSVGTGGAFF	TGCAGCGTTGGGACAGGCGGCGCTTTCTTT	TRBJ1-1	TRBV29-1	NA	TRBD1
CASSPTGGTYTDTQYF	TGTGCCAGCAGTCCAACAGGGGGCACCTACACAGATACGCAGTATTTT	TRBJ2-3	TRBV27	NA	TRBD1
CASGGGYTGELFF	TGTGCCAGTGGCGGGGGATACACCGGGGAGCTGTTTTTT	TRBJ2-2	TRBV10-3	NA	TRBD2
CASSQEHLQGYGYTF	TGCGCCAGCAGCCAAGAACACCTACAGGGGTATGGCTACACCTTC	TRBJ1-2	TRBV4-1	NA	TRBD1
CASADSPYEQYF	TGTGCCAGCGCAGACAGTCCCTACGAGCAGTACTTC	TRBJ2-7	TRBV25-1	NA	NA
CASSNSPEGLNYGYTF	TGTGCCAGTAGTAACAGCCCGGAAGGATTAAACTATGGCTACACCTTC	TRBJ1-2	TRBV19	NA	NA
CASSLGPQGPPPVGQPQHF	TGTGCCAGCAGCTTAGGCCCACAGGGGCCACCACCAGTCGGTCAGCCCCAGCATTTT	TRBJ1-5	TRBV7-7	NA	TRBD1
CASSESGGGSYEQYF	TGTGCCAGCAGCGAAAGCGGGGGGGGCTCCTACGAGCAGTACTTC	TRBJ2-7	TRBV9	NA	TRBD2
CASSSDKNYGYTF	TGTGCCAGCAGTTCCGACAAGAACTATGGCTACACCTTC	TRBJ1-2	TRBV3-1/TRBV3-2	NA	NA
CASSDNSAQGYGYTF	TGCGCCAGCAGTGATAACTCGGCACAGGGCTATGGCTACACCTTC	TRBJ1-2	TRBV10-2	NA	NA
CATGVTGTTEAFF	TGTGCCACCGGGGTGACAGGGACCACTGAAGCTTTCTTT	TRBJ1-1	TRBV6-5	NA	TRBD1
CASSKNLGGVAKNIQYF	TGTGCCAGCAGCAAAAATTTGGGGGGGGTAGCCAAAAACATTCAGTACTTC	TRBJ2-4	TRBV21-1	NA	NA
CASIDDRDPYNEQFF	TGTGCCAGCATTGACGACAGGGACCCGTACAATGAGCAGTTCTTC	TRBJ2-1	TRBV2	NA	TRBD1
CASSIIAGEQFF	TGTGCCAGTAGTATAATAGCGGGCGAGCAGTTCTTC	TRBJ2-1	TRBV19	NA	TRBD2
CASSFSDRGKGGYTF	TGTGCCAGCAGCTTTTCGGACAGGGGAAAAGGTGGCTACACCTTC	TRBJ1-2	TRBV7-9	NA	TRBD1
CASRGSGNTIYF	TGTGCCAGCCGGGGTTCTGGAAACACCATATATTTT	TRBJ1-3	TRBV19	NA	NA
CASDRTEAFF	TGTGCCAGCGACAGGACTGAAGCTTTCTTT	TRBJ1-1	TRBV6-5	NA	NA
CASSSWTERTEAFF	TGTGCCAGCAGTTCATGGACCGAGCGGACTGAAGCTTTCTTT	TRBJ1-1	TRBV25-1	few	NA
CASSEGSGNEQFF	TGCGCCAGCAGTGAGGGTAGCGGCAATGAGCAGTTCTTC	TRBJ2-1	TRBV10-2	NA	NA
CASSPPWTGGYTEAFF	TGTGCCAGCTCACCGCCCTGGACAGGCGGCTACACTGAAGCTTTCTTT	TRBJ1-1	TRBV18	NA	TRBD1